These 27 T cell receptor beta chains share one sample of origin, sequenced in a study of patients and donors after allogeneic stem cell transplantation. TCRdb re-derived calls from the RT-PCR reads in MiXCR, one entry per CDR3 protein. Of a few hundred thousand distinct CDR3 sequences listed, more than 35% are singletons. Sequenced sample: blood, either unsorted or a sorted T cell fraction (not recorded which). Receptor source: a human donor who was either an allogeneic HSCT recipient or a stem cell or donor lymphocyte infusion donor (not recorded which). It is not recorded whose cells these are; they may come from a transplant donor.

The chain recombines TRBV10-3 with TRBJ1-1; D call uncertain. The length of the CDR3 is 14 residues. The germline gives CDR1 ENHRY, CDR2 SYGVKD. Between the trimmed V and J ends, which lost 0 bases and 5 bases, there was a span of 10 bases. DNA for the CDR3: TGTGCCATCAGTGAGTCGATTATCGGGACTGAAGCTTTCTTT. Encoded protein: CAISESIIGTEAFF.

The chain employs TRBV19 and TRBJ1-4, with a tentative D call TRBD1 (6 bases). This CDR3 comprises 16 residues. Deletions cut 3 bases from V and 5 bases from J, with 16 bases between. Germline V gives CDR1 LNHDA, CDR2 SQIVND (reference sequence). The CDR3 region is CASSIGSAGANEKLFF. DNA for the CDR3: TGTGCCAGTAGTATCGGCTCCGCAGGGGCGAATGAAAAACTGTTTTTT. Supplemented by reference TRBV19 and TRBJ1-4, the full variable domain reads DGGITQSPKYLFRKEGQNVTLSCEQNLNHDAMYWYRQDPGQGLRLIYYSQIVNDFQKGDIAEGYSVSREKKESFPLTVTSAQKNPTAFYLCASSIGSAGANEKLFFGSGTQLSVL.

The chain is built from TRBV12-3 or TRBV12-4 and TRBJ2-3, with D perhaps matching TRBD2 (5 bases). Between the trimmed V and J ends, which lost 6 bases and 4 bases, there was a span of 11 bases. The CDR3 sequence is 13 residues long. The CDR3 sequence: CASRKVRADTQYF. The CDR3 coding sequence is TGTGCCAGCAGGAAGGTGAGGGCAGATACGCAGTATTTT.

V usage is TRBV28 and J usage is TRBJ2-2, with D perhaps matching TRBD2 (6 bases). With 6 bases removed from V and 6 bases from J, the gap between germline ends came to 14 bases. The germline gives CDR1 MDHEN, CDR2 SYDVKM. The length of the CDR3 is 14 residues. CDR3 sequence (DNA): TGTGCCAGCAGACTGACACCGGGGGCCGGGGAGCTGTTTTTT. This translates into CASRLTPGAGELFF.

A few counts support this clonotype. V and J are TRBV12-3 or TRBV12-4 and TRBJ2-5; TRBD1 aligns across 9 bases. The CDR3 length is 14 residues. V gave up 3 bases and J gave up 1 base; unmatched junction bases: 0. The CDR3 reads CASSLTGGQETQYF. CDR3 bases: TGTGCCAGCAGTTTGACAGGGGGCCAAGAGACCCAGTACTTC.

This chain uses TRBV29-1 with TRBJ2-7, with D unresolved. The CDR3 runs to 14 residues. CDR1 and CDR2 from the germline V gene are SQVTM and ANQGSEA. V lost 6 bases, J lost 0 bases, and 15 bases lay in between. Written as DNA, the CDR3 is TGCAGCGTGGGGAACCGACTGAGCTCCTACGAGCAGTACTTC. It encodes CSVGNRLSSYEQYF.

The V call is TRBV5-1, the J call TRBJ1-1; D is possibly TRBD1 (6 bases). There are 15 residues in the CDR3. The V and J ends lost 1 base and 0 bases respectively, with 10 bases between them. The germline gives CDR1 SGHRS, CDR2 YFSETQ. The CDR3 coding sequence is TGCGCCAGCAGCTTGAATGGGGGCCTGAACACTGAAGCTTTCTTT. Translation gives CASSLNGGLNTEAFF. Drawing the rest from reference TRBV5-1 and TRBJ1-1, the complete variable domain is KAGVTQTPRYLIKTRGQQVTLSCSPISGHRSVSWYQQTPGQGLQFLFEYFSETQRNKGNFPGRFSGRQFSNSRSEMNVSTLELGDSALYLCASSLNGGLNTEAFFGQGTRLTVV.

This clonotype came up many times. The rearrangement links TRBV5-4 to TRBJ1-1; D is uncertain. Germline V gene sequence: CDR1 SGHNT, CDR2 YYREEE (reference sequence). The CDR3 has 13 residues. The germline V and J ends were trimmed by 1 base and 4 bases, with 8 bases remaining between them. The CDR3 bases are TGTGCCAGCAGCTTGCCGGGATTCACTGAAGCTTTCTTT. Amino acids: CASSLPGFTEAFF. Variable domain in full (rest from reference TRBV5-4 and TRBJ1-1): ETGVTQSPTHLIKTRGQQVTLRCSSQSGHNTVSWYQQALGQGPQFIFQYYREEENGRGNFPPRFSGLQFPNYSSELNVNALELDDSALYLCASSLPGFTEAFFGQGTRLTVV.

The gene calls are TRBV15 and TRBJ2-3, with TRBD1 matching over 8 bases. The length of the CDR3 is 15 residues. CDR1 and CDR2 from the germline V gene are LNHNV and YYDKDF (reference sequence). Trimming at V came to 5 bases and at J to 2 bases, leaving 6 bases not matched to a gene. Written as DNA, the CDR3 is TGTGCCACCAGCGCAGACAGGGGCGCCACAGATACGCAGTATTTT. It yields the protein CATSADRGATDTQYF.

This clonotype was observed a few times. The rearrangement uses TRBV10-3 and TRBJ1-1; no reliable D call. This CDR3 has 15 residues. Germline V gene data show CDR1 as ENHRY and CDR2 as SYGVKD. The ends were cut back, 3 bases at V and 2 bases at J, with 13 bases in the middle. This CDR3 reads CAISDPRMVNTEAFF. CDR3 sequence (DNA): TGTGCCATCAGTGACCCCCGGATGGTAAACACTGAAGCTTTCTTT.

This rearrangement joins TRBV15 to TRBJ2-1; D may correspond to TRBD1 or TRBD2 (5 bases each). CDR3 length equals 12 residues. The V gene lost 5 bases and the J gene lost 15 bases, with 17 bases spanning the gap. The germline CDR1 and CDR2 sequences are LNHNV and YYDKDF (reference sequence). CDR3 DNA: TGTGCCACCAGCGGAGCCGGGACCCTTCCGTTCTTC. As protein: CATSGAGTLPFF.

This clonotype appeared a few times. V is TRBV12-3 or TRBV12-4 and J is TRBJ2-2; perhaps TRBD2 as D (6 bases). V was trimmed by 6 bases and J by 1 base, leaving 18 bases between them. The CDR3 has 17 residues. The CDR3 coding sequence is TGTGCCAGCAGCCAACGCTCCGGGGGATTGAACACCGGGGAGCTGTTTTTT. Translation: CASSQRSGGLNTGELFF.

This chain uses TRBV4-3 with TRBJ1-2; D ambiguous. The CDR3 contains 16 residues. Germline V gives CDR1 LGHNA, CDR2 YSLEER. Trimming took 0 bases from V and 4 from J, leaving 15 bases between them. The CDR3 protein is CASSQENSPSSYGYTF. Here the CDR3 DNA reads TGCGCCAGCAGCCAAGAAAACAGTCCAAGCAGCTATGGCTACACCTTC.

The J gene is TRBJ2-3, the V gene TRBV7-6; possibly TRBD1 or TRBD2 for D (5 bases each). CDR3 length equals 17 residues. In germline, CDR1 is SGHVS, CDR2 FNYEAQ. Trimming removed 5 bases from V and 1 base from J, with 19 bases in between. CDR3 DNA: TGTGCCAGCAGCCCCAGACCTCAGGGAGTACGCACAGATACGCAGTATTTT. Residues: CASSPRPQGVRTDTQYF.

This chain joins TRBV28 and TRBJ1-2, with 9 bases that match TRBD1. Germline CDR1 MDHEN, CDR2 SYDVKM. CDR3 length: 13 amino acids. With 8 bases clipped from V and 2 bases from J, the junction kept 3 bases outside the gene matches. This chain's CDR3 is CASEGTGNYGYTF. The CDR3 DNA sequence: TGTGCCAGCGAAGGGACAGGGAACTATGGCTACACCTTC.

The J gene is TRBJ1-6, the V gene TRBV4-1, with TRBD1 identical over 8 bases. Trimming removed 1 base from V and 9 bases from J; junction bases left unmatched: 5. CDR1 is MGHRA, CDR2 YSYEKL, per germline. This CDR3 comprises 15 residues. The CDR3 nucleotides read TGCGCCAGCAGCCAAGTCGGACAGGGAATTTCACCCCTCCACTTT. Residues: CASSQVGQGISPLHF.

There are a few counts of this clonotype. This chain links TRBV3-1 with TRBJ1-1; D possibly corresponds to TRBD1 (6 bases). CDR1 is LGHDT, CDR2 YNNKEL, per germline (reference sequence). This CDR3 region has 19 residues. Trimming shortened V by 1 base and J by 0 bases, and 21 bases separated the two germline ends. The CDR3 DNA is TGTGCCAGCAGCCAAGCCGTGAATTGGGGGCCGGCCATGAACACTGAAGCTTTCTTT. Translated: CASSQAVNWGPAMNTEAFF.

The chain couples TRBV12-3 or TRBV12-4 to TRBJ1-4, with D uncertain. CDR3 length: 17 residues. V was cut by 4 bases and J by 7 bases, with 22 bases left in between. The CDR3 DNA reads as TGTGCCAGCAGTTGGTCTGGTGGGCCAGCTCGAGGTGAAAAACTGTTTTTT. Protein product: CASSWSGGPARGEKLFF.

V is TRBV7-2 and J is TRBJ2-1, with D maybe TRBD2 (5 bases). This CDR3 is 16 amino acids long. V was pared by 1 base and J by 5 bases, with 15 bases between. The germline CDR1 and CDR2 sequences are SGHTA and FQGNSA. CDR3 sequence: CASSLVFGLLHNEQFF. The CDR3, as DNA: TGTGCCAGCAGCTTAGTCTTTGGACTCCTCCACAATGAGCAGTTCTTC.

This clonotype was seen only a few times. The rearrangement links TRBV12-3 or TRBV12-4 to TRBJ2-1; 7 bases match TRBD2. CDR3 length equals 16 residues. V was pared by 6 bases and J by 7 bases, with 15 bases of the junction left unmatched. In DNA, the CDR3 is TGTGCCAGCAGCCCGATCCGGGGTGGCGGGGGAAATGAGCAGTTCTTC. As protein: CASSPIRGGGGNEQFF.

This chain links TRBV4-3 with TRBJ1-4, with a weak D call TRBD1 (5 bases). The CDR3 is 16 amino acids. V was cut by 5 bases and J by 5 bases, with 18 bases left in between. From germline, CDR1 is LGHNA and CDR2 YSLEER. CDR3 nucleotide sequence: TGCGCCAGCAGCTCCCGGGGAGAGGGGCCCAATGAAAAACTGTTTTTT. As protein: CASSSRGEGPNEKLFF.

The chain joins TRBV12-3 or TRBV12-4 to TRBJ1-6, with TRBD1 matching 7 bases. CDR3 length: 14 residues. V lost 6 bases and J lost 10; bases outside the gene matches: 9. CDR3 nucleotide sequence: TGTGCCAGCAGGCGGGACAGAGGGGACTCACCCCTCCACTTT. This translates into CASRRDRGDSPLHF.

The chain has TRBV20-1 and TRBJ2-1; TRBD2 matches at 8 bases. The CDR3 extends over 14 amino acids. V dropped 4 bases and J dropped 9; count of bases not matched to a gene: 11. Germline values: CDR1 DFQATT, CDR2 SNEGSKA (reference sequence). CDR3 sequence reads: CSATRTSTWSEQFF. The DNA of the CDR3 is TGCAGTGCTACCCGGACTAGCACCTGGAGTGAGCAGTTCTTC.

This sequence joins TRBV19 and TRBJ1-6; 9 nucleotides agree with TRBD1. This CDR3 is built from 14 residues. J gave up 7 bases and V 7 bases, and 5 bases lay outside the gene matches. Per the germline V gene, CDR1 is LNHDA and CDR2 is SQIVND (reference sequence). This chain's CDR3 is CASTLGQGNSPLHF. CDR3 nucleotides: TGTGCCAGTACGCTCGGACAGGGGAATTCACCCCTCCACTTT. The full variable domain, in which reference TRBV19 and TRBJ1-6 provide the parts outside the CDR3, is DGGITQSPKYLFRKEGQNVTLSCEQNLNHDAMYWYRQDPGQGLRLIYYSQIVNDFQKGDIAEGYSVSREKKESFPLTVTSAQKNPTAFYLCASTLGQGNSPLHFGNGTRLTVT.

The chain combines TRBV4-1 with TRBJ2-7; TRBD1 aligns across 8 bases. Germline-derived CDR1 and CDR2 are MGHRA and YSYEKL. The trim removed 2 bases at V and 3 bases at J, leaving 3 bases unmatched. The length of the CDR3 is 14 residues. For the CDR3, the DNA is TGCGCCAGCAGCCAATCCGGACAGGGCTACGAGCAGTACTTC. This sequence encodes CASSQSGQGYEQYF.

This clonotype was recorded a few times. The V call is TRBV18, the J call TRBJ1-5; 7 nucleotides line up with TRBD1. CDR1 and CDR2 from the germline V gene are KGHSH and LQKENI. The CDR3 has 16 residues. Trimming cost V 0 bases and J 3 bases; bases outside gene matches: 5. Written as DNA, the CDR3 is TGTGCCAGCTCACCACCGAGCAGGGGGAACAATCAGCCCCAGCATTTT. Encoded protein: CASSPPSRGNNQPQHF.

The chain is built from TRBV20-1 and TRBJ2-2; the D is unclear. V was trimmed by 2 bases and J by 4 bases, leaving 11 bases between them. CDR1 is DFQATT and CDR2 is SNEGSKA in the germline V gene (reference sequence). This CDR3 region has 14 residues. CDR3 sequence (DNA): TGCAGTGCTAGACGTGACCCGAGCACCGGGGAGCTGTTTTTT. It is translated as CSARRDPSTGELFF.